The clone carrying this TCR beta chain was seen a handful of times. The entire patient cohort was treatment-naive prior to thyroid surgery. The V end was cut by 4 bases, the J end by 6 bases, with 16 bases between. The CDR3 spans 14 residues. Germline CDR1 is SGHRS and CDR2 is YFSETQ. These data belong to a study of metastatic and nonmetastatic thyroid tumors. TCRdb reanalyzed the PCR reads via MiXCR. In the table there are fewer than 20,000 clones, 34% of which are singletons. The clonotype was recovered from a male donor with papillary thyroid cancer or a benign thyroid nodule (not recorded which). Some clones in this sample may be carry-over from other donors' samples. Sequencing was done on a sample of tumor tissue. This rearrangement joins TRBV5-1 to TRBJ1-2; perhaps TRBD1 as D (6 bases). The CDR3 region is CASSAGDRSHGYTF. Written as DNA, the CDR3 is TGCGCCAGCAGCGCAGGTGACAGGAGCCATGGCTACACCTTC.